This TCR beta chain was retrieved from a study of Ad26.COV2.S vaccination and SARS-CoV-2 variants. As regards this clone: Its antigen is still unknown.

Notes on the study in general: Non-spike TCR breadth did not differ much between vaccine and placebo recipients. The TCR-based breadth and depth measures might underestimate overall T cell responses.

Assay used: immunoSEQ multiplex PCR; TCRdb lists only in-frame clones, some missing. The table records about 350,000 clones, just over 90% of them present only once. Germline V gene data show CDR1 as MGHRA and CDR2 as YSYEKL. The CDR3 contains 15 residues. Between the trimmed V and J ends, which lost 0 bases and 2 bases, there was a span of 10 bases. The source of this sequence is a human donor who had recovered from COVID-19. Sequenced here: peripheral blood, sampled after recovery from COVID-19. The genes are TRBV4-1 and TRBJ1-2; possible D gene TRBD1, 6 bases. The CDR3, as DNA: TGCGCCAGCAGCCAAGACGACAGGAAGAACTATGGCTACACCTTC. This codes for CASSQDDRKNYGYTF.